This T cell receptor (beta chain) was sequenced for a study of cytomegalovirus exposure and HLA in healthy donors (dated by TCRdb to about 2017). Regarding the study in general: According to an earlier analysis of a few hundred of the donors, 200 million or so T cells yielded roughly 100 million unique TCR beta sequences and more than 250 Gb of sequence data. An early release that covered 640 HLA-typed donors contained about 300 gigabases of sequencing data and 80 million or so unique TCR sequences. Of the roughly 430 genotyped donors, roughly 80% fell in the genetic ancestry cluster associated with self-reported Caucasian donors. The aim of the study was to test whether cataloging public T cell receptors could identify signatures of past pathogen exposure. The T cell repertoires of 550 to 850 subjects were profiled by immunosequencing and related to cytomegalovirus serostatus. A separate validation cohort of approximately 120 different subjects was used in addition to the 666-subject first cohort. The study combined high-throughput TCR immunosequencing, statistical association of individual TCRs with disease status, and machine learning to predict cytomegalovirus infection status. A later analysis re-analyzed previously published TCR beta repertoires from hundreds of donors and added high-resolution HLA genotyping to study TCR occurrence patterns. In the later analysis, no new phenotypic data were used to find candidate immune exposures; instead, reliance was placed on TCR beta sequences and their occurrence across donors. To decide whether each TCR beta V gene segment behaved as functional or pseudogenic, an earlier analysis of approximately 590 of the donors relied on high-throughput TCR beta sequencing. Alongside the repertoire data, information on donor age, sex, ethnicity and CMV serostatus was compiled. In a later genetic analysis, genome-wide SNP genotypes for 398 of the 666 donors were used, and that subset was treated as a discovery cohort. All discovery cohort repertoires had been generated using a single sequencing platform. HLA typing included class I and class II loci at four-digit resolution. The number of typed donors differed by locus: about 620-630 for A, B, C, DRB1 and DQB1; 500 to 550 for DQA1; 606 for DPA1; and around 450 for DPB1. Several DR-DQ haplotypes were handled as single units for association and clustering, since linkage in the cohort was strong. Among 398 genotyped donors of the cohort, an average of around 220,000 unique TCR beta nucleotide sequences was sequenced per donor, of which about 19% were non-productive. Broader findings and caveats from the paper: In vitro tests confirmed that a few of the cytomegalovirus-associated TCR beta chains recognize cytomegalovirus antigens. According to the authors, the approach could potentially be generalized to other disease states and immunological phenotypes. In both the original and validation cohorts, the classifier was reported to diagnose cytomegalovirus status with high specificity and sensitivity. Presence/absence analyses assumed roughly uniform sequencing depth across donors, an assumption that may not hold. An earlier analysis of roughly 570 of the donors showed that most TCR beta V segments appeared in productive rearrangements either about 87% or about 30% of the time, which broadly matched IMGT annotations. The study listed 150 to 200 TCR beta chains as associated with cytomegalovirus. Some IMGT-functional V segments, including TRBV6-2 and TRBV6-3, could not be distinguished by the 87-base-pair reads and were therefore excluded. Only TCR beta chains were sequenced in this cohort, and the absence of alpha or paired-chain data limited detectable features. A later genetic analysis reported fewer N-insertions in productive TCRs among donors in an Asian-associated ancestry cluster than the roughly 700-donor mean. A later analysis found that TCR association rates varied across HLA loci, with DRB1 alleles showing the most associated TCRs and HLA-C alleles the fewest. A group of highly shared sequence variants was considered likely to be a technical artifact of the sequencing pipeline. Linkage disequilibrium might explain the correlated functional status among segregating V segments, but an unknown experimental factor could not be excluded. Across donors, most TCR sequences were observed very rarely, whereas some public TCRs were present in many individuals. Because counts were too low, some 17 rarely observed V segments, including chromosome 9 orphons, were left out of the earlier analysis of 587 of the donors. CMV serostatus was the only immune exposure information available for the cohort. When HLA alleles, especially DR and DQ, strongly co-occurred, attributing TCR associations to individual alleles was difficult. Because some donors lacked HLA typing at each locus, the association tests relied only on the typed subset. In a later analysis, several top co-occurrence clusters were reported to appear linked to parvovirus B19, influenza, CMV and Epstein-Barr virus. V-gene and J-gene trimming of TCR beta chains was associated with a missense DCLRE1C variant in a later genetic analysis, and the association was replicated in an independent cohort. Most CMV-associated TCR beta chains appeared to be HLA-restricted in a later analysis, and the HLA associations seemed to be driven largely by CMV exposure. A further reported finding was that TCR beta sequences accurately predicted the HLA-A and HLA-B alleles for most subjects in the first cohort. Compared with equally common non-associated chains, HLA-associated TCR beta chains in a later analysis were more clonally expanded and had lower generation probabilities. In a later analysis, around 17,000 TCR beta sequences were associated with specific HLA alleles at a false discovery rate of 0.05.

The CDR3 covers 16 residues, taking in both the cysteine and the phenylalanine. The read is trimmed to its CDR3 DNA, 48 bases read in frame from base 1. For this chain, trimming is 6 bases at the V end and 0 bases at the J end, and the number of junction bases without a gene match is 10. According to the germline V gene, CDR1 reads SGHDT and CDR2 reads YYEEEE. The cohort comprised fewer than 700 healthy bone marrow donors. Cohort members were all nominally healthy when sampled, although unrecorded immune exposures were likely present. The donor was CMV seropositive and was included in the group of 250 to 300 seropositive cohort members. Each donor provided a peripheral blood sample, and peripheral blood mononuclear cells were used for TCR beta sequencing. The Qiagen DNeasy Blood Extraction Kit was used to extract genomic DNA from the blood cell samples. The method behind the library was the immunoSEQ multiplex PCR assay. The multiplex PCR relied on a mix of 60 forward primers for TCR Vbeta segments and 13 reverse primers for TCR Jbeta segments. A multiplex PCR assay on genomic DNA amplified the CDR3 region of rearranged TCR beta genes. Amplified TCR beta libraries were sequenced as 87-base-pair reads on the Illumina HiSeq System. As for the original processing: A later analysis counted approximately 76 million unique TCR beta chains across the 550 to 700 repertoires, and around 9.9 million of these chains were shared by at least two donors. Raw reads were error-corrected and collapsed into unique sequences with a nearest-neighbor algorithm that merged closely related sequences to remove PCR and sequencing errors. Alignment of CDR3 sequences to IMGT reference sequences was used to assign V, D and J gene segments. For a sequence to be retained, a match of at least six nucleotides to both a V gene segment and a J gene segment was required. A rearrangement was called productive if the CDR3 had no stop codons and remained in frame with V and J, and every other rearrangement was called non-productive. CDR3 was defined according to IMGT convention as the region running from the second conserved V-encoded cysteine to the conserved J-encoded phenylalanine. The earlier analysis of about 610 of the donors excluded any sequence lacking an unambiguous match to a single V gene segment. An earlier analysis of a few hundred of the donors called V segments functional above 56.7% productive rearrangements and segregating when the between-donor standard deviation exceeded 5%. A statistical classification framework was built for diagnosing cytomegalovirus status from the catalog of TCR beta chain sequences. In a later analysis, V and J genes were assigned by comparing TCR nucleotide sequences against IMGT/GENE-DB human TR gene sequences. In a later analysis, CDR3 sequences and most-parsimonious VDJ recombination scenarios were assigned using the TCRdist pipeline. A later analysis defined each TCR beta chain by its CDR3 amino acid sequence plus V-gene family, and excluded reads lacking a unique V-gene family. In a later analysis, several hundred highly shared, low-generation-probability nucleotide sequences were removed to address suspected cross-contamination and a sequencing artifact. In a later analysis, a clonal expansion index for each public chain was calculated from normalized within-repertoire ranks of inferred template counts. In a later analysis, generation probabilities were computed with a VDJ recombination model fitted to out-of-frame rearrangements, and the resulting probabilities were checked against IGoR. In a later analysis, TCR-TCR, TCR-HLA and TCR-CMV co-occurrence was scored with hypergeometric tests, and a repertoire-size bias correction was applied to TCR pairs. False discovery rates were estimated in a later analysis by permuting HLA or CMV assignments 20 times. In a later analysis, co-occurring TCRs were grouped using DBSCAN, with TCRdist sequence similarity added in when clustering inside HLA-allele-positive subsets. Repertoires with fewer than 30,000 or more than 120,000 public chains were left out of co-occurrence clustering, as were four to six repertoires with anomalous nucleotide sharing. Here the immuneACCESS table is served through TCRdb, limited to in-frame sequences with V and J called. Missing clones are a known gap in these copies; in checked studies unresolved V genes cover under half, and the rest lacks a known reason. The V and J calls and clone size are taken from that table; D and trimming were inferred from the DNA. The sample's clone listing holds about 200,000 clones. The ten most abundant clones make up roughly 1.1% of the sample.

Concerning this clone itself: Its cognate antigen has yet to be identified.

This receptor was obtained from a girl aged 2 to 10 in good health and CMV-seropositive. The chain is encoded by TRBV5-6 joined to TRBJ1-2, and 8 junction bases match TRBD1. The sample comprised PBMCs. The nucleotides read TGTGCCAGCACCCAGGGGGCCAGGGCTCCTAACTATGGCTACACCTTC. It translates to CASTQGARAPNYGYTF.